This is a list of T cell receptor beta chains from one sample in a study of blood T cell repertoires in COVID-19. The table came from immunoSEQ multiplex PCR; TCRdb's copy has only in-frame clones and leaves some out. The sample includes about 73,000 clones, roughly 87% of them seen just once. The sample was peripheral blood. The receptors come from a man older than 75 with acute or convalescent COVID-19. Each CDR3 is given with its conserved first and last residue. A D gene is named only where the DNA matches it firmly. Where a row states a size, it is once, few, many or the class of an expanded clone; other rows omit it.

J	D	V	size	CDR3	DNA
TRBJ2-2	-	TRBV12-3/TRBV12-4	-	CASSSYRAGELFF	TGTGCCAGCAGTTCTTATCGGGCCGGGGAGCTGTTTTTT
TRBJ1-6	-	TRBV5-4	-	CASHRAGGNSPLHF	TGTGCCAGCCACCGGGCTGGGGGCAATTCACCCCTCCACTTT
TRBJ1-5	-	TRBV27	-	CASSQGLSNQPQHF	TGTGCCAGCAGTCAGGGGTTGAGCAATCAGCCCCAGCATTTT
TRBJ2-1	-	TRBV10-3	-	CAISETGHLYNEQFF	TGTGCCATCAGTGAGACGGGACACCTTTACAATGAGCAGTTCTTC
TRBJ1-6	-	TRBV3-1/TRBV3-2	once	CASSQGQRVNSPLHF	TGTGCCAGCAGCCAAGGTCAGAGGGTTAATTCACCCCTCCACTTT
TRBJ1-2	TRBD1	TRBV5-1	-	CASSQGQGAPYGYTF	TGCGCCAGCAGCCAGGGACAGGGCGCGCCCTATGGCTACACCTTC
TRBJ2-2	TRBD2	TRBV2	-	CASSGSGLAGGNTGELFF	TGTGCCAGCAGTGGGTCAGGACTAGCGGGGGGGAACACCGGGGAGCTGTTTTTT
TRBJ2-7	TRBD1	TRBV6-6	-	CASSRDPGQGAYEQYF	TGTGCCAGCAGTCGAGACCCGGGACAGGGGGCCTACGAGCAGTACTTC
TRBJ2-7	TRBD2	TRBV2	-	CASSETSGNSYEQYF	TGTGCCAGCAGTGAAACTAGCGGGAATTCCTACGAGCAGTACTTC
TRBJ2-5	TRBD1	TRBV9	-	CASSPRGQGIQETQYF	TGTGCCAGCAGCCCGAGGGGACAGGGCATACAAGAGACCCAGTACTTC
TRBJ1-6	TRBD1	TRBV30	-	CAWSDGQGSSYNSPLHF	TGTGCCTGGAGTGATGGACAGGGAAGCTCCTATAATTCACCCCTCCACTTT
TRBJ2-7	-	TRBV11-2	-	CASSWNAANSYEQYF	TGTGCCAGCAGCTGGAATGCGGCGAACTCCTACGAGCAGTACTTC
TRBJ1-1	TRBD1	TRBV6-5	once	CASSPGGKAFF	TGTGCCAGCAGTCCAGGGGGCAAGGCTTTCTTT
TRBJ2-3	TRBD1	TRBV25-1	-	CASSLTGATSTQYF	TGTGCCAGCAGTTTAACAGGGGCCACGTCAACGCAGTATTTT
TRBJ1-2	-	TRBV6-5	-	CASSSPFEAENYGYTF	TGTGCCAGCAGTTCCCCGTTTGAGGCGGAGAACTATGGCTACACCTTC
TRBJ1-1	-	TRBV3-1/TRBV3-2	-	CASSQSASGSEAFF	TGTGCCAGCAGCCAAAGCGCCTCCGGCTCTGAAGCTTTCTTT
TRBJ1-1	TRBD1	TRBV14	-	CASPGTGRANTEAFF	TGTGCCAGCCCCGGGACAGGGAGGGCGAACACTGAAGCTTTCTTT
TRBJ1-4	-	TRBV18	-	CASSRVDEGEKLFF	TGTGCCAGCTCACGGGTCGACGAGGGTGAAAAACTGTTTTTT
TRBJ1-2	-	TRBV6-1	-	CASSEGWLGYTF	TGTGCCAGCAGTGAAGGGTGGCTTGGCTACACCTTC
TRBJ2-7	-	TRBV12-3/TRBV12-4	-	CASSLAVSEQYF	TGTGCCAGCAGTTTAGCGGTCAGCGAGCAGTACTTC
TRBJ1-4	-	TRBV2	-	CASSIDTATNEKLFF	TGTGCCAGCAGCATCGACACTGCAACTAATGAAAAACTGTTTTTT
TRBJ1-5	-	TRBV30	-	CAWSIFGGDNQPQHF	TGTGCCTGGAGTATATTCGGGGGGGACAATCAGCCCCAGCATTTT
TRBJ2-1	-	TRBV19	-	CASTLGTSAGEQFF	TGTGCCAGTACCCTCGGGACTTCGGCGGGTGAGCAGTTCTTC
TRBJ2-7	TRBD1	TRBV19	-	CASSATGIIYEQYF	TGTGCCAGTAGTGCGACAGGGATAATCTACGAGCAGTACTTC
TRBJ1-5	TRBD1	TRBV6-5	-	CASSPGTGGYQPQHF	TGTGCCAGCAGTCCCGGGACAGGGGGGTATCAGCCCCAGCATTTT
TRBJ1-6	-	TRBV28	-	CASSLNGGLHF	TGTGCCAGCAGTTTAAACGGGGGACTCCACTTT
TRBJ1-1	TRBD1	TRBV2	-	CASDEQGAGTEAFF	TGTGCCAGCGACGAGCAGGGGGCTGGCACTGAAGCTTTCTTT
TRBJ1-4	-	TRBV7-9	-	CASSFGEKLFF	TGTGCCAGCAGCTTTGGCGAAAAACTGTTTTTT
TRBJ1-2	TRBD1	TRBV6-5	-	CASSRDRRSYGYTF	TGTGCCAGCAGTCGGGACAGGCGATCTTATGGCTACACCTTC
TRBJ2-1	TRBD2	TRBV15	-	CATSLKKGASGGYEQFF	TGTGCCACCAGCCTAAAAAAAGGGGCTAGCGGGGGATATGAGCAGTTCTTC
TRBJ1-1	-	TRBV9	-	CASSNRNTEAFF	TGTGCCAGCAGTAATAGGAACACTGAAGCTTTCTTT
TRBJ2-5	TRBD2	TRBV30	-	CASDRTLAGTPGTGTQYF	TGTGCCTCGGACAGGACCCTAGCGGGAACGCCGGGGACGGGGACCCAGTACTTC
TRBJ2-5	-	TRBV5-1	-	CASSLTGAGETQYF	TGCGCCAGCAGCTTAACAGGGGCGGGGGAGACCCAGTACTTC
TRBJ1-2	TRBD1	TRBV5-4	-	CASSLIGTGVNYGYTF	TGTGCCAGCAGCTTGATCGGGACAGGGGTTAACTATGGCTACACCTTC
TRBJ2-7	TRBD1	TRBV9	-	CASSGKQGAPSYEQYF	TGTGCCAGCAGCGGTAAACAGGGGGCCCCCTCCTACGAGCAGTACTTC
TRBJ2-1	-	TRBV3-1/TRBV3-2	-	CASSLVYNEQFF	TGTGCCAGCAGTCTCGTATACAATGAGCAGTTCTTC
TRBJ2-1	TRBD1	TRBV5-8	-	CASSLGTAYNEQFF	TGTGCCAGCAGCCTCGGGACAGCGTACAATGAGCAGTTCTTC
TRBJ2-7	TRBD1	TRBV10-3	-	CAITDRGRGNEQYF	TGTGCCATCACGGACAGGGGTCGTGGCAACGAGCAGTACTTC
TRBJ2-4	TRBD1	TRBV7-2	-	CASSLQGAVAKNIQYF	TGTGCCAGCAGCCTACAGGGGGCGGTTGCCAAAAACATTCAGTACTTC
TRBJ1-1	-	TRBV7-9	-	CASSLKGDTEAFF	TGTGCCAGCAGCTTGAAAGGGGACACTGAAGCTTTCTTT
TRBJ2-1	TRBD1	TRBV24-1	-	CATSPGTGSNEQFF	TGTGCCACCAGTCCCGGGACAGGGAGTAATGAGCAGTTCTTC
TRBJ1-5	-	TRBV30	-	CAWSVHGMRSNQPQHF	TGTGCCTGGAGTGTACACGGGATGCGTAGTAATCAGCCCCAGCATTTT
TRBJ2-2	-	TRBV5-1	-	CASRVSNTGELFF	TGCGCCAGCAGAGTAAGCAACACCGGGGAGCTGTTTTTT
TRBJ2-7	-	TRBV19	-	CASSKLVTRNYEQYF	TGTGCCAGTAGTAAGTTGGTAACCAGGAACTACGAGCAGTACTTC
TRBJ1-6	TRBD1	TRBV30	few	CAWSVQGGGSPLHF	TGTGCCTGGAGTGTTCAGGGGGGCGGATCACCCCTCCACTTT